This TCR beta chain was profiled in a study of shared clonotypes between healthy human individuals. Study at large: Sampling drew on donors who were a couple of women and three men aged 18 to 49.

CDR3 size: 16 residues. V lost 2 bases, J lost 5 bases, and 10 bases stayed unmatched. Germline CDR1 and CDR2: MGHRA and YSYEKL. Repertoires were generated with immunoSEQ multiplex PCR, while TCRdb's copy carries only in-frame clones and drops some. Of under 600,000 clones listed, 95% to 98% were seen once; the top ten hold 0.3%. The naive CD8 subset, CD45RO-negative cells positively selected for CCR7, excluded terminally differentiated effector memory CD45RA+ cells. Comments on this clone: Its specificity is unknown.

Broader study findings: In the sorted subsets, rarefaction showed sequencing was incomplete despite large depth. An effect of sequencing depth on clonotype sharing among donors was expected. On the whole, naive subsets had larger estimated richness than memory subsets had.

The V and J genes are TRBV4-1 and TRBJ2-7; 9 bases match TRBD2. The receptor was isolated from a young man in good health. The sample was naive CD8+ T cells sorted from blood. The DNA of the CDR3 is TGCGCCAGCAGCCAATTCGTTGGCGGGAGGGCCGACGAGCAGTACTTC. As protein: CASSQFVGGRADEQYF.